The source of this TCR beta chain is a study of cytomegalovirus exposure and HLA in healthy donors. Study-wide points: When analyzed later, a missense DCLRE1C variant was found to be linked to TCR beta V- and J-gene trimming. Roughly uniform depth of sequencing across donors was assumed in presence/absence analyses.

Primers: 60 Vbeta forward and 13 Jbeta reverse. The data were produced by immunoSEQ multiplex PCR, yet TCRdb's version contains in-frame clones alone and is incomplete. The sample shows some 150,000 clones, 80% of them seen only once. About this clone itself: Its antigen is unknown.

This CDR3 region has 14 residues. Germline CDR1 SQVTM, CDR2 ANQGSEA. V shed 4 bases and J shed 6 bases, with 17 bases lying between them. The sequenced sample consisted of PBMCs. The clonotype originates from a man aged 25-40 years in good health and CMV-seropositive. The chain combines TRBV29-1 with TRBJ2-3; D might be TRBD1 (6 bases). The CDR3 region is CSVGPVWGLDTQYF. The CDR3 DNA reads TGCAGCGTTGGACCAGTGTGGGGGCTGGATACGCAGTATTTT.